These T cell receptor beta chains were read from a single sample in a study of siplizumab effects on memory and regulatory T cells. The assay was immunoSEQ multiplex PCR, and TCRdb's table has in-frame clones only and misses some. Of around 100,000 clones in the sample, 92% were seen once. What was sequenced was Tregs sorted from blood. These TCRs come from a human donor in good health. Each CDR3 is given with its conserved first and last residue. Each record gives: clone size, V gene, CDR3 length, D gene, J gene, CDR3 DNA, CDR3 protein. A D gene is named only where the DNA matches it firmly. Some rows have no size entry. The others give once, few or many, or a class for an expanded clone.

>-|TRBV11-2|15|TRBD1|TRBJ2-7
TGTGCCAGCAGTCAGACCCCGGGACAGTCCTACGAGCAGTACTTC
CASSQTPGQSYEQYF
>-|TRBV7-8|17|-|TRBJ2-3
TGTGCCAGCAGCTTAGAAACCAGGGGCGCGTATTTAGATACGCAGTATTTT
CASSLETRGAYLDTQYF
>-|TRBV11-2|14|-|TRBJ2-7
TGTGCCAGCAGCTTAATGTGGGTTACCTACGAGCAGTACTTC
CASSLMWVTYEQYF
>-|TRBV7-3|16|TRBD2|TRBJ2-5
TGTGCCAGCAGCCGGACTAGCGGGAGGGCTGGAGAGACCCAGTACTTC
CASSRTSGRAGETQYF
>-|TRBV19|11|TRBD1|TRBJ2-7
TGTGCCAGTAGTCCAGGGGGCGTGGTGTACTTC
CASSPGGVVYF
>-|TRBV29-1|13|-|TRBJ2-7
TGCAGCGTTGAAGAGGGTGTAGGGTACGAGCAGTACTTC
CSVEEGVGYEQYF
>-|TRBV27|13|-|TRBJ2-3
TGTGCCAGCAGTCGCCTTAGCACAGATACGCAGTATTTT
CASSRLSTDTQYF
>-|TRBV28|12|-|TRBJ2-7
TGTGCCAGCTCAACGAACAGGGTAAACCAGTACTTC
CASSTNRVNQYF
>-|TRBV18|14|-|TRBJ2-7
TGTGCCAGCTCTCACCGGGACCTCACCCTTGAGCAGTACTTC
CASSHRDLTLEQYF
>few|TRBV7-9|14|TRBD1|TRBJ2-2
TGTGCCAGCAGCCCCACAGGGGACACCGGGGAGCTGTTTTTT
CASSPTGDTGELFF
>-|TRBV27|19|-|TRBJ1-6
TGTGCCAGCAGTTTATATCCACTCATTTCGGGTGGATATAATTCACCCCTCCACTTT
CASSLYPLISGGYNSPLHF
>-|TRBV5-1|15|TRBD1|TRBJ2-1
TGCGCCAGCAGCTTGGGACAGGGGTACTACAATGAGCAGTTCTTC
CASSLGQGYYNEQFF
>-|TRBV2|16|-|TRBJ1-2
TGTGCCAGCAGCCTTCTGGTCGGAGGTTCTAACTATGGCTACACCTTC
CASSLLVGGSNYGYTF
>-|TRBV7-9|12|TRBD2|TRBJ2-1
TGTGCCAGCAGCGTCGTAGCGGGAGTGGCGTTCTTC
CASSVVAGVAFF
>-|TRBV19|15|-|TRBJ1-2
TGTGCCAGTAGTATAGGGAACGCCCTCGGACGAGGCTACACCTTC
CASSIGNALGRGYTF
>-|TRBV29-1|13|TRBD1|TRBJ2-7
TGCAGCGTACGGGACAGGGTTTTATACGAGCAGTACTTC
CSVRDRVLYEQYF
>-|TRBV5-6|16|TRBD1|TRBJ2-1
TGTGCCAGCAGCACCACCCCCGGGACAGGCTACAATGAGCAGTTCTTC
CASSTTPGTGYNEQFF
>-|TRBV28|15|-|TRBJ1-5
TGTGCCAGCATCCTAAGGGGGGGTGTGGTTCAGCCCCAGCATTTT
CASILRGGVVQPQHF
>once|TRBV11-2|15|TRBD2|TRBJ2-5
TGTGCCAGCAGTCCCGGGACTAGCGGAAAAGAGACCCAGTACTTC
CASSPGTSGKETQYF
>-|TRBV29-1|12|-|TRBJ2-7
TGCAGCGCTCGGGACTCAAACTACGAGCAGTACTTC
CSARDSNYEQYF
>few|TRBV2|11|-|TRBJ1-2
TGTGCCAGCGGGTTAGGGTATGGCTACACCTTC
CASGLGYGYTF
>-|TRBV5-4|17|-|TRBJ2-1
TGTGCCAGCAGCTTGGTCCCAACTATCTTGGAAATGGGTGAGCAGTTCTTC
CASSLVPTILEMGEQFF